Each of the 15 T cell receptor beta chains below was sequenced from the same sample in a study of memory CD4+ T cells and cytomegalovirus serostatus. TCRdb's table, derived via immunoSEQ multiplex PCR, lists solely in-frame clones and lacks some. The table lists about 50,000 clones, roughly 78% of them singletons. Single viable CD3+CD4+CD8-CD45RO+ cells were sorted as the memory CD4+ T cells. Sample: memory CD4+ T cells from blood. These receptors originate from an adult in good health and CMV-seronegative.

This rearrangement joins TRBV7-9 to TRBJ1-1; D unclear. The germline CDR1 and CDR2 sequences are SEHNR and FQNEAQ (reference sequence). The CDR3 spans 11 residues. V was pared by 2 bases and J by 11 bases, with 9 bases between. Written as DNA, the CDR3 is TGTGCCAGCAGCTTACTTTCCCACGCTTTCTTT. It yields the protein CASSLLSHAFF.

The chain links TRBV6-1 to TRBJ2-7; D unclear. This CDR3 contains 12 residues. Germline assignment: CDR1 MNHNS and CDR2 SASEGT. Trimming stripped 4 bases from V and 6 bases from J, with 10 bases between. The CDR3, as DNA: TGTGCCAGCAGTGCCCCTAGTACCGAGCAGTACTTC. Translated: CASSAPSTEQYF.

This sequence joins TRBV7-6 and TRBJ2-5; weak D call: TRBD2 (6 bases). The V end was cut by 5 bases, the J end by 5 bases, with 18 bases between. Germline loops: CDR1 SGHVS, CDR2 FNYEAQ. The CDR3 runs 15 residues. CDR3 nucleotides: TGTGCCAGCAGCCCTCTGGCGGGCGGGGTTGAGACCCAGTACTTC. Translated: CASSPLAGGVETQYF.

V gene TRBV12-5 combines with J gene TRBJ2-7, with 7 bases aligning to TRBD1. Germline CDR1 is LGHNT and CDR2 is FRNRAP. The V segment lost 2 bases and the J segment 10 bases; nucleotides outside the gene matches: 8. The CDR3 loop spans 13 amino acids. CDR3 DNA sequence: TGTGCTAGTGGTTTGTTTCGACAGGGCCCTCAGTACTTC. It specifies CASGLFRQGPQYF.

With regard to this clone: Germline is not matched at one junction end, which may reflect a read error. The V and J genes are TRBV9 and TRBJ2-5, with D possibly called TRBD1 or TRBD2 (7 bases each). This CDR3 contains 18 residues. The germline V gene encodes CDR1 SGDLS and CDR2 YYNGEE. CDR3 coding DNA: TGTGCCCGCAGCGTAGGGGGCCCTGGGGGAGGGAGACAAGAGACCCAGTACTTC. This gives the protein CARSVGGPGGGRQETQYF. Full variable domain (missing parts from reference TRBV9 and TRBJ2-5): DSGVTQTPKHLITATGQRVTLRCSPRSGDLSVYWYQQSLDQGLQFLIQYYNGEERAKGNILERFSAQQFPDLHSELNLSSLELGDSALYFCARSVGGPGGGRQETQYFGPGTRLLVL.

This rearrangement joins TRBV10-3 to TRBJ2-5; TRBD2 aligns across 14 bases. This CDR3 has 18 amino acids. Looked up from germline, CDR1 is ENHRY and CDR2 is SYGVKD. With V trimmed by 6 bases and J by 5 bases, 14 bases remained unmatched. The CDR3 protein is CAISAGTSGRIWGETQYF. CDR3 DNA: TGTGCCATCAGCGCCGGGACTAGCGGGAGAATCTGGGGGGAGACCCAGTACTTC.

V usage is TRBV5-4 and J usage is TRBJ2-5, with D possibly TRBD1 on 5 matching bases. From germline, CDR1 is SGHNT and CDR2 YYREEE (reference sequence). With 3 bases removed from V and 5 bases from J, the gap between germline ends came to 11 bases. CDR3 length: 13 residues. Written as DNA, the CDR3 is TGTGCCAGCAGCTGGCGGACAAGGGAGACCCAGTACTTC. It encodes CASSWRTRETQYF.

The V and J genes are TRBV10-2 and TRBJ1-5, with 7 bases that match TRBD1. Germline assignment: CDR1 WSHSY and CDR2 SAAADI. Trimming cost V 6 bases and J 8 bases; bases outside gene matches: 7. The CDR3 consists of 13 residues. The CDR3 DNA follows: TGCGCCAGCAGGGGACAGCCGCAGGAGCCCCAGCATTTT. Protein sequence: CASRGQPQEPQHF.

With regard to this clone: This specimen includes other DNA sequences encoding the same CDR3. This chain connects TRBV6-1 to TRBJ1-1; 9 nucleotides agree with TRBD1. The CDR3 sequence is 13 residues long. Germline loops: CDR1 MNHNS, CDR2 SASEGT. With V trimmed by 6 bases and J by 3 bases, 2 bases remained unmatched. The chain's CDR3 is CASRGQGDTEAFF. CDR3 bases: TGTGCCAGCAGGGGACAGGGTGACACTGAAGCTTTCTTT.

The DNA for the CDR3 is TGTGCCAGCAAGTCCGGGACGTTACGCCTTCCCAATGAGCAGTTCTTC. This gives the protein CASKSGTLRLPNEQFF. The J gene is TRBJ2-1, the V gene TRBV7-9, with D tentatively TRBD1 or TRBD2 (5 bases each). With 7 bases removed from V and 6 bases from J, the gap between germline ends came to 22 bases. This CDR3 spans 16 amino acids. The germline gives CDR1 SEHNR, CDR2 FQNEAQ (reference sequence).

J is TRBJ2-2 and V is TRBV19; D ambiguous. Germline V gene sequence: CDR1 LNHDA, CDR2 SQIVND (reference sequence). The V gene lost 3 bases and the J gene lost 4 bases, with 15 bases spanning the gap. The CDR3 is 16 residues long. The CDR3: CASSIQAQVGTGELFF. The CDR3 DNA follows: TGTGCCAGTAGTATCCAGGCCCAGGTGGGCACCGGGGAGCTGTTTTTT.

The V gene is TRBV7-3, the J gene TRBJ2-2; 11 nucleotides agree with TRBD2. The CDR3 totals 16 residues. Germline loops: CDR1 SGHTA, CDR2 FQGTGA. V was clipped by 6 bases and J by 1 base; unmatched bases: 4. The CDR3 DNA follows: TGTGCCAGCAGACAAGGACTAGCGGGGAACACCGGGGAGCTGTTTTTT. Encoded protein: CASRQGLAGNTGELFF.

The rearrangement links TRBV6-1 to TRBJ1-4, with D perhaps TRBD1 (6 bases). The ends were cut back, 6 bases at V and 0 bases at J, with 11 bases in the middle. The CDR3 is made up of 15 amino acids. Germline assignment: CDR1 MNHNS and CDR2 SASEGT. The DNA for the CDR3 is TGTGCCAGCAGCCTCGGACAGACAACTAATGAAAAACTGTTTTTT. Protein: CASSLGQTTNEKLFF.

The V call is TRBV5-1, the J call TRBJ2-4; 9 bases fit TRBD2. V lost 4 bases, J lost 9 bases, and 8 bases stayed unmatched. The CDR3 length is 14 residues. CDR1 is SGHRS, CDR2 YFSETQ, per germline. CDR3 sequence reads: CASSAAGTSSIQYF. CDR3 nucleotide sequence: TGCGCCAGCAGCGCAGCCGGGACTAGCAGCATTCAGTACTTC.

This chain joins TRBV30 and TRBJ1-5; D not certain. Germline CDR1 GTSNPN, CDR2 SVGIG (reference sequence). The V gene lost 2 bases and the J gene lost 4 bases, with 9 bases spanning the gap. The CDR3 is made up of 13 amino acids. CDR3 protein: CAWSKEPNQPQHF. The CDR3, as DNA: TGTGCCTGGAGTAAAGAACCTAATCAGCCCCAGCATTTT.